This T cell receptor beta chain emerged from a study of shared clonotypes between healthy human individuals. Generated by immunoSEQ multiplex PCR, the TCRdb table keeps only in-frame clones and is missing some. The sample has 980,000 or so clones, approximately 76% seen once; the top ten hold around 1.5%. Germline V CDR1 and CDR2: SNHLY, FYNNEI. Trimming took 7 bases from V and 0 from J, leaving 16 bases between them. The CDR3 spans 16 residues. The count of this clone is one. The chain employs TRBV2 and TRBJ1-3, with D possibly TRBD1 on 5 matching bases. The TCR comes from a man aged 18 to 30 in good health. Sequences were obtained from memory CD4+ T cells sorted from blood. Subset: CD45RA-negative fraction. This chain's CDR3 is CASKGGGTSSGNTIYF. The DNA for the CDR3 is TGTGCCAGCAAAGGCGGGGGGACTAGCTCTGGAAACACCATATATTTT. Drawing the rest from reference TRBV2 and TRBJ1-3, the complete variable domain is EPEVTQTPSHQVTQMGQEVILRCVPISNHLYFYWYRQILGQKVEFLVSFYNNEISEKSEIFDDQFSVERPDGSNFTLKIRSTKLEDSAMYFCASKGGGTSSGNTIYFGEGSWLTVV.